This T cell receptor beta chain was captured by sequencing in a study of shared clonotypes between healthy human individuals. Study-wide results and caveats: Some clonotypes were shared by all four sorted-subset donors, while others were not shared. The non-shared ones had lower generation probabilities than the shared ones.

Sequencing used immunoSEQ multiplex PCR; TCRdb keeps in-frame clones, though not all of them. Among roughly 86,000 clones listed, 68% were seen once. Germline V lookup: CDR1 SGHNT, CDR2 YYREEE (reference sequence). Trimming cost V 5 bases and J 3 bases; bases outside gene matches: 9. This CDR3 has 15 amino acids. As concerns this clone: Its target is unknown.

The receptor's source is a man aged 30 to 45 in good health. Sequencing was performed on memory CD8+ T cells sorted from blood. Subset of the sample: CD45RO+ cells pooled with CCR7-negative TemRA cells. The V and J genes are TRBV5-4 and TRBJ2-5, with TRBD2 matching over 8 bases. The CDR3 loop is CASSSTSEEKETQYF. In nucleotides, the CDR3 is TGTGCCAGCAGTTCGACTAGCGAGGAAAAAGAGACCCAGTACTTC.